A single sample gave rise to the 25 T cell receptor beta chains below, sequenced in a study of T cells in Graves' hyperthyroidism and ophthalmopathy. TCR beta CDR3 regions were amplified from RNA transcripts. First-round RT-PCR with HTBI primers amplified the TCR CDR3 region. Each CDR3 protein is one row after TCRdb ran MiXCR on the multiplex PCR reads. The sample includes around 290,000 distinct CDR3 sequences, roughly 13% of them seen just once. Sequencing was carried out using blood. The receptors originated from a woman aged 40 to 50 with Graves' hyperthyroidism.

This clonotype came up many times. The chain employs TRBV28 and TRBJ2-1; 7 bases align to TRBD2. The CDR3 has 16 amino acids. V was clipped by 5 bases and J by 0 bases; unmatched bases: 7. Germline-derived CDR1 and CDR2 are MDHEN and SYDVKM. CDR3 residues: CASSPLAWSSYNEQFF. In nucleotides, the CDR3 is TGTGCCAGCAGTCCACTAGCGTGGAGCTCCTACAATGAGCAGTTCTTC.

This clonotype was detected many times. This rearrangement joins TRBV6-1 to TRBJ2-4; tentative D call: TRBD1 (5 bases). This CDR3 spans 11 amino acids. Trimming took off 5 bases at V and 7 bases at J, with 6 bases between the two ends. Germline assignment: CDR1 MNHNS and CDR2 SASEGT. In DNA, the CDR3 is TGTGCCAGCAGTCAGGGTAACATTCAGTACTTC. It is translated as CASSQGNIQYF.

The sample holds many counts of this clonotype. J is TRBJ2-3 and V is TRBV5-4, with 13 bases that match TRBD2. The CDR3 is made up of 16 amino acids. Germline trimming cut 3 bases from V and 3 bases from J; bases unmatched to any gene: 4. CDR1 is SGHNT and CDR2 is YYREEE in the germline V gene (reference sequence). The CDR3 bases are TGTGCCAGCAGCTCGGGACTAGCGGGATCGACAGATACGCAGTATTTT. Translating it yields CASSSGLAGSTDTQYF.

In its sample, this clonotype was seen many times. The rearrangement links TRBV19 to TRBJ1-2; D is ambiguous. CDR1 is LNHDA and CDR2 is SQIVND in the germline V gene (reference sequence). The length of the CDR3 is 14 residues. V gave up 3 bases and J gave up 5 bases, with 13 bases separating them. CDR3 bases: TGTGCCAGTAGTATGCGGGTCGGCGATTATGGCTACACCTTC. Amino acid sequence: CASSMRVGDYGYTF.

This clonotype was counted many times. The chain employs TRBV12-3 or TRBV12-4 and TRBJ2-7; the match to TRBD2 covers 11 bases. V dropped 6 bases and J dropped 2; count of bases not matched to a gene: 6. CDR3 size: 15 residues. In nucleotides, the CDR3 is TGTGCCAGCAGAACCGGGACTAGCGGCACCTACGAGCAGTACTTC. This translates into CASRTGTSGTYEQYF.

This clonotype was observed at least ten times. The CDR3 coding sequence is TGTGCCAGTAGTATCGAGGGGTCGCCCTCCTACGAGCAGTACTTC. It yields the protein CASSIEGSPSYEQYF. The rearrangement links TRBV19 to TRBJ2-7, with D perhaps assigned TRBD1 or TRBD2 (5 bases each). This CDR3 spans 15 amino acids. Deletions cut 3 bases from V and 0 bases from J, with 12 bases between. Germline V gives CDR1 LNHDA, CDR2 SQIVND (reference sequence).

This clonotype was found many times. The gene calls are TRBV20-1 and TRBJ2-3; unclear D gene. Trimming pared 2 bases from V and 4 bases from J, leaving 10 bases between. Looked up from germline, CDR1 is DFQATT and CDR2 is SNEGSKA (reference sequence). The CDR3 loop spans 13 amino acids. CDR3 DNA sequence: TGCAGTGCTAGAATAGATGCTCCAGATACGCAGTATTTT. Its translation is CSARIDAPDTQYF.

This clonotype appeared many times. The J gene is TRBJ1-1, the V gene TRBV10-3; D unresolved. V was clipped by 0 bases and J by 1 base, with 3 bases between them. CDR3 length: 13 amino acids. CDR1 and CDR2 (germline): ENHRY, SYGVKD. DNA of the CDR3: TGTGCCATCAGTGAGTCGAAGAACACTGAAGCTTTCTTT. It translates to CAISESKNTEAFF.

CDR3 sequence (DNA): TGCAGTGCTAGCAGGGAAACCTACGAGCAGTACTTC. Residues: CSASRETYEQYF. The chain has TRBV20-1 and TRBJ2-7, with D perhaps matching TRBD1 (5 bases). The CDR3 has 12 residues. Germline lookup yields CDR1 DFQATT and CDR2 SNEGSKA (reference sequence). The V and J ends lost 3 bases and 2 bases respectively, with 8 bases between them.

The chain employs TRBV24-1 and TRBJ1-5, with 7 bases identical to TRBD1. The CDR3 spans 15 residues. In germline, CDR1 is KGHDR, CDR2 SFDVKD. J was trimmed by 5 bases and V by 0 bases; bases with no gene match: 3. The CDR3 bases are TGTGCCACCAGTGATTTGAAACAGGGGCATCAGCCCCAGCATTTT. Translation: CATSDLKQGHQPQHF.

This clonotype was detected many times. The chain recombines TRBV10-3 with TRBJ2-1, with TRBD2 matching 9 bases. This CDR3 is built from 16 residues. Trimming removed 1 base from V and 7 bases from J; junction bases left unmatched: 8. Germline CDR1 ENHRY, CDR2 SYGVKD. The CDR3 sequence: CAISELGTSNRNEQFF. CDR3 in DNA: TGTGCCATCAGTGAGTTGGGGACTAGCAATAGGAATGAGCAGTTCTTC.

This clonotype was counted between two and nine times. The genes are TRBV11-3 and TRBJ1-2; 8 nucleotides align to TRBD1. Trimming removed 6 bases from V and 7 bases from J; junction bases left unmatched: 19. The germline V gene encodes CDR1 SGHNT and CDR2 YENEEA. The CDR3 is made up of 17 amino acids. The CDR3 region is CASSEYTRPQGAGGYTF. The CDR3 DNA reads TGTGCCAGCAGTGAATACACACGCCCGCAGGGGGCGGGTGGCTACACCTTC.

This clonotype was observed many times. The chain employs TRBV24-1 and TRBJ1-5; D not resolved. The ends were cut back, 1 base at V and 9 bases at J, with 18 bases in the middle. The CDR3 covers 16 residues. Per germline, CDR1 KGHDR and CDR2 SFDVKD. The CDR3 DNA reads as TGTGCCACCAGTGATTTTGAACACGGACCCGATGGGCCCCAGCATTTT. Protein sequence: CATSDFEHGPDGPQHF.

This clonotype was seen at least ten times. The chain joins TRBV6-1 to TRBJ2-3, with TRBD1 as a possible D gene (6 bases). The CDR3 length is 15 residues. V lost 2 bases and J lost 5, with 14 bases in between. Germline CDR1 reads MNHNS; CDR2 reads SASEGT. CDR3 sequence: CASSERGQGRDTQYF. The CDR3 coding sequence is TGTGCCAGCAGTGAAAGAGGGCAGGGGAGAGATACGCAGTATTTT.

This clonotype was picked up many times. The rearrangement joins TRBV27 to TRBJ2-1; no definite D call. This CDR3 region has 13 residues. The germline V and J ends were trimmed by 4 bases and 7 bases, with 11 bases remaining between them. The germline CDR1 and CDR2 sequences are MNHEY and SMNVEV (reference sequence). The CDR3 sequence is CASSSALANEQFF. The CDR3 DNA sequence: TGTGCCAGCAGTTCCGCCCTGGCGAATGAGCAGTTCTTC.

This clonotype was seen a handful of times. The chain links TRBV6-1 to TRBJ2-7; D possibly corresponds to TRBD1 (6 bases). This CDR3 has 14 amino acids. Germline lookup yields CDR1 MNHNS and CDR2 SASEGT. The germline V and J ends were trimmed by 2 bases and 2 bases, with 10 bases remaining between them. The CDR3 DNA reads TGTGCCAGCAGTGAAACAGGGCCCACCTACGAGCAGTACTTC. Amino acids: CASSETGPTYEQYF.

The V call is TRBV20-1, the J call TRBJ1-1, with 8 bases identical to TRBD1. The CDR3 is 14 residues long. Germline CDR1 is DFQATT and CDR2 is SNEGSKA (reference sequence). Germline trimming cut 2 bases from V and 3 bases from J; bases unmatched to any gene: 5. The CDR3 DNA reads as TGCAGTGCTAGAATGGTACAGGGGGACACTGAAGCTTTCTTT. Its translation is CSARMVQGDTEAFF.

The chain carries TRBV7-2 and TRBJ1-1; 7 positions agree with TRBD1. The CDR3 is made up of 14 amino acids. Germline V CDR1 and CDR2: SGHTA, FQGNSA. The V and J ends lost 4 bases and 4 bases, in that order; junction bases with no gene match: 6. CDR3 sequence: CASSWRGPVTEAFF. CDR3 nucleotide sequence: TGTGCCAGCAGCTGGAGGGGGCCGGTCACTGAAGCTTTCTTT. The full variable domain, with the rest looked up from reference TRBV7-2 and TRBJ1-1, is GAGVSQSPSNKVTEKGKDVELRCDPISGHTALYWYRQSLGQGLEFLIYFQGNSAPDKSGLPSDRFSAERTGGSVSTLTIQRTQQEDSAVYLCASSWRGPVTEAFFGQGTRLTVV.

This clonotype was observed many times. This rearrangement joins TRBV7-9 to TRBJ2-1, with TRBD2 matching 10 bases. This CDR3 region has 17 residues. Trimming cost V 5 bases and J 4 bases; bases outside gene matches: 11. Germline V lookup: CDR1 SEHNR, CDR2 FQNEAQ (reference sequence). The CDR3 here is CASSLPPGLAQYNEQFF. The CDR3 DNA reads TGTGCCAGCAGCCTACCTCCGGGACTAGCGCAGTACAATGAGCAGTTCTTC.

This clonotype has a count of ten or more. The chain is built from TRBV12-3 or TRBV12-4 and TRBJ1-6; perhaps TRBD1 as D (6 bases). CDR3 length: 13 residues. The V end lost 3 bases, the J end lost 14 bases, and 14 bases lay between the germline ends. The DNA of the CDR3 is TGTGCCAGCAGTTTTGGGGGCCGACAGTCCCTCCACTTT. Protein: CASSFGGRQSLHF.

This clonotype came up many times. The rearrangement links TRBV2 to TRBJ1-2, with D unclear. The ends were cut back, 4 bases at V and 4 bases at J, with 13 bases in the middle. Germline lookup yields CDR1 SNHLY and CDR2 FYNNEI. CDR3 length: 14 amino acids. CDR3 coding DNA: TGTGCCAGCAGTGTCGATCAGGATGGCTATGGCTACACCTTC. It codes for CASSVDQDGYGYTF.

CDR3 DNA: TGTGCCAGCTCACCGTCGCTGGACGGCGCCTATGGCTACACCTTC. Encoded protein: CASSPSLDGAYGYTF. The chain carries TRBV18 and TRBJ1-2; D is unclear. CDR1 and CDR2 (germline): KGHSH, LQKENI. The length of the CDR3 is 15 residues. V lost 3 bases to trimming and J lost 4 bases, with 15 bases between them.

This clonotype was observed a few times. This chain links TRBV5-1 with TRBJ2-1, with a tentative D call TRBD1 (5 bases). V was cut by 7 bases and J by 6 bases, with 20 bases left in between. The germline V gene has CDR1 SGHRS and CDR2 YFSETQ. This CDR3 region has 15 residues. As DNA, the CDR3 is TGCGCCAGCGCTCAGTGGACAAGGAAAGGCAATGAGCAGTTCTTC. Translation: CASAQWTRKGNEQFF.

The chain recombines TRBV25-1 with TRBJ1-2, with 10 bases that match TRBD1. The CDR3 contains 15 residues. CDR1 is MGHDK, CDR2 SYGVNS, per germline. V trimming: 3 bases; J trimming: 4 bases; junction bases outside the gene matches: 5. The CDR3 DNA follows: TGTGCCAGCAGTGACCCGGGACAGGGGACCTATGGCTACACCTTC. Translation: CASSDPGQGTYGYTF.

This clonotype was seen many times. The rearrangement joins TRBV30 to TRBJ1-2, with TRBD1 identical over 9 bases. Germline-derived CDR1 and CDR2 are GTSNPN and SVGIG (reference sequence). The CDR3 runs 12 residues. J was trimmed by 7 bases and V by 4 bases; bases with no gene match: 4. CDR3 residues: CAWKWTGAGYTF. The CDR3 DNA reads TGTGCCTGGAAATGGACAGGGGCTGGCTACACCTTC.